The 26 T cell receptor beta chains below all came from one sample that was sequenced in a study of blood T cells in healthy people across ages. A second PCR of about 7 to 11 cycles used a sample-barcoded 5' primer and a J-beta primer mix. TCRdb processed the 5' RACE reads anew with MiXCR; each CDR3 protein has one entry. The sample holds about 800,000 distinct CDR3 sequences, about half seen once. Sequencing was carried out using blood. These receptors were collected from an older man in good health.

This rearrangement joins TRBV29-1 to TRBJ1-1; 9 bases are shared with TRBD1. The CDR3 contains 14 residues. The germline gives CDR1 SQVTM, CDR2 ANQGSEA. Germline trimming cut 6 bases from V and 2 bases from J; bases unmatched to any gene: 7. In DNA form, the CDR3 reads TGCAGCGTGATAAGGACAGGGGCAAACACTGAAGCTTTCTTT. Its translation is CSVIRTGANTEAFF.

V and J are TRBV28 and TRBJ2-5, with D tentatively TRBD2 (6 bases). CDR3 length equals 14 residues. Germline CDR1 reads MDHEN; CDR2 reads SYDVKM. With 6 bases removed from V and 11 bases from J, the gap between germline ends came to 22 bases. CDR3 bases: TGTGCCAGCAGCTTCGCTACTTCTGCGGGGATACAGTACTTC. Its protein is CASSFATSAGIQYF.

Regarding this clonotype: This may arise from a read error, as a much more abundant clone is one base away. The chain combines TRBV7-9 with TRBJ2-1; D is perhaps TRBD1 or TRBD2 (5 bases each). Per germline, CDR1 SEHNR and CDR2 FQNEAQ (reference sequence). Trimming took 4 bases from V and 4 from J, leaving 11 bases between them. The length of the CDR3 is 14 residues. CDR3: CASSWTGPYNEQFF. The CDR3 DNA follows: TGTGCCAGCAGCTGGACGGGACCGTACAATGAGCAGTTCTTC.

In the case of this clonotype: One junction end does not reproduce the germline sequence, and a read error may be involved. The chain links TRBV10-3 to TRBJ2-3; 11 bases map to TRBD2. Germline V gene sequence: CDR1 ENHRY, CDR2 SYGVKD. The CDR3 runs to 14 residues. This chain's CDR3 is CAIRLAGETDTRYF. The CDR3, as DNA: TGTGCCATCAGACTAGCGGGAGAGACAGATACGCGGTATTTT.

The chain couples TRBV6-2 or TRBV6-3 to TRBJ1-5; D remains ambiguous. The CDR3 length is 16 residues. The V gene's germline CDR1 is MNHEY and CDR2 SVGEGT. V lost 2 bases to trimming and J lost 3 bases, with 14 bases between them. In DNA form, the CDR3 reads TGTGCCAGCAGTTACGGAGTCCGAAGATCCAATCAGCCCCAGCATTTT. Its protein product is CASSYGVRRSNQPQHF.

The chain combines TRBV20-1 with TRBJ2-1; weak D call: TRBD2 (6 bases). Germline V lookup: CDR1 DFQATT, CDR2 SNEGSKA (reference sequence). V shed 0 bases and J shed 8 bases, with 11 bases lying between them. This CDR3 contains 13 residues. The CDR3 protein is CSARDRLAYEQFF. In DNA, the CDR3 is TGCAGTGCTAGAGATAGGCTAGCGTATGAGCAGTTCTTC.

In regard to this clonotype: A junction boundary mismatches the germline segment, possibly from a read error. V is TRBV5-1 and J is TRBJ1-2; D uncertain. CDR1 SGHRS and CDR2 YFSETQ come from the germline V gene. This CDR3 comprises 16 residues. The CDR3: CVSSLGLGGANYGYTF. The DNA of the CDR3 is TGCGTCAGCAGCTTAGGTCTGGGAGGCGCTAACTATGGCTACACCTTC.

The rearrangement joins TRBV29-1 to TRBJ2-1; D unresolved. CDR3 length: 11 amino acids. Per the germline V gene, CDR1 is SQVTM and CDR2 is ANQGSEA. With 0 bases removed from V and 10 bases from J, the gap between germline ends came to 7 bases. The CDR3 spells CSVEDQLEQFF. In nucleotides, the CDR3 is TGCAGCGTTGAAGATCAACTAGAGCAGTTCTTC.

The chain carries TRBV7-3 and TRBJ2-2; D remains ambiguous. Germline CDR1 is SGHTA and CDR2 is FQGTGA. Trimming took 5 bases from V and 0 from J, leaving 7 bases between them. This CDR3 comprises 14 residues. CDR3 in amino acids: CASSRSANTGELFF. CDR3 sequence (DNA): TGTGCCAGCAGCAGGAGTGCGAACACCGGGGAGCTGTTTTTT.

The rearrangement uses TRBV7-2 and TRBJ2-1; unclear D gene. This CDR3 contains 13 residues. Looked up from germline, CDR1 is SGHTA and CDR2 is FQGNSA. V lost 0 bases, J lost 7 bases, and 7 bases lay in between. As DNA, the CDR3 is TGTGCCAGCAGCTTAGCTTTCGGGAATGAGCAGTTCTTC. It translates to CASSLAFGNEQFF.

The chain joins TRBV27 to TRBJ2-1; D remains unclear. V was cut by 2 bases and J by 2 bases, with 7 bases left in between. CDR1 and CDR2 from the germline V gene are MNHEY and SMNVEV (reference sequence). The CDR3 extends over 14 amino acids. The DNA of the CDR3 is TGTGCCAGCAGTTTAGCGGCACCCTACAATGAGCAGTTCTTC. Translating it yields CASSLAAPYNEQFF.

Notes on this clonotype: A much bigger clone sits one base away, suggesting this may be a read error. The gene calls are TRBV28 and TRBJ2-7; perhaps TRBD2 as D (5 bases). V was clipped by 7 bases and J by 7 bases, with 14 bases between them. Per the germline V gene, CDR1 is MDHEN and CDR2 is SYDVKM. The CDR3 has 12 amino acids. CDR3 region: CASTSFYNEQYF. Written as DNA, the CDR3 is TGTGCCAGCACTAGCTTCTACAATGAGCAGTACTTC.

With regard to this clonotype: A single base separates this from a much larger clone, so it may be a read error. The rearrangement uses TRBV12-3 or TRBV12-4 and TRBJ2-1; a possible D gene is TRBD1 (6 bases). The DNA end is a closer match to TRBJ2-7, so the J assignment may be wrong. This CDR3 is 16 amino acids long. The CDR3 nucleotides are TGTGCCAGCAGTTGGTCTGTGGACAGAGCACCCTACGAGCAGTACTTC. Translation gives CASSWSVDRAPYEQYF.

This chain joins TRBV7-2 and TRBJ2-3, with 10 bases matching TRBD2. This CDR3 spans 16 amino acids. CDR1 is SGHTA and CDR2 is FQGNSA in the germline V gene. V shed 5 bases, J shed 1 base, and the junction held 6 bases outside the gene matches. CDR3 coding DNA: TGTGCCAGCAGCCCGGGACTAGCGATGGGCACAGATACGCAGTATTTT. It is translated as CASSPGLAMGTDTQYF. Full variable domain (outside the CDR3, taken from reference TRBV7-2 and TRBJ2-3): GAGVSQSPSNKVTEKGKDVELRCDPISGHTALYWYRQSLGQGLEFLIYFQGNSAPDKSGLPSDRFSAERTGGSVSTLTIQRTQQEDSAVYLCASSPGLAMGTDTQYFGPGTRLTVL.

This chain connects TRBV7-3 to TRBJ1-4; a possible D gene is TRBD1 (5 bases). V was clipped by 3 bases and J by 2 bases, with 16 bases between them. Germline CDR1 and CDR2: SGHTA and FQGTGA. The CDR3 consists of 17 residues. The CDR3 DNA reads TGTGCCAGCAGCTTGAGGTCAGGGACGGGGACTAATGAAAAACTGTTTTTT. This sequence encodes CASSLRSGTGTNEKLFF.

J is TRBJ2-5 and V is TRBV7-2; the D is unclear. Germline CDR1 reads SGHTA; CDR2 reads FQGNSA. There are 15 residues in the CDR3. Trimming shortened V by 1 base and J by 11 bases, and 20 bases separated the two germline ends. The CDR3 region has the DNA TGTGCCAGCAGCTTAGATTTGGTATTGAACAATGAGCAGTACTTC. Protein: CASSLDLVLNNEQYF.

The chain uses TRBV24-1 and TRBJ2-1; 10 positions agree with TRBD2. The CDR3 consists of 22 residues. Germline V gives CDR1 KGHDR, CDR2 SFDVKD. Trimming cost V 7 bases and J 4 bases; bases outside gene matches: 27. The CDR3 protein is CATRRGASGREGRTPQYNEQFF. The CDR3 nucleotides read TGTGCCACCAGGAGGGGTGCCAGCGGGAGGGAGGGCCGCACGCCTCAATACAATGAGCAGTTCTTC.

This clonotype was observed a handful of times. This chain connects TRBV5-1 to TRBJ2-7, with unresolved D. Trimming cost V 2 bases and J 0 bases, with 9 bases left between them. The CDR3 totals 14 residues. Germline loops: CDR1 SGHRS, CDR2 YFSETQ. This CDR3 reads CASSLTISSYEQYF. The CDR3 coding sequence is TGCGCCAGCAGCTTAACCATTAGCTCCTACGAGCAGTACTTC.

The rearrangement uses TRBV5-1 and TRBJ2-2; 12 nucleotides align to TRBD2. V shed 4 bases, J shed 8 bases, and the junction held 12 bases outside the gene matches. The CDR3 is made up of 17 amino acids. Looked up from germline, CDR1 is SGHRS and CDR2 is YFSETQ. The CDR3 bases are TGCGCCAGCAGCGTAGGACTAGCGGGGACCCCCGGAGGGGAGCTGTTTTTT. Translation: CASSVGLAGTPGGELFF.

V gene TRBV19 combines with J gene TRBJ1-5, with TRBD1 matching 7 bases. V shed 6 bases, J shed 3 bases, and the junction held 8 bases outside the gene matches. Germline CDR1 and CDR2: LNHDA and SQIVND (reference sequence). There are 15 residues in the CDR3. CDR3: CASSRSDRLNQPQHF. CDR3 nucleotide sequence: TGTGCCAGTAGCAGGTCGGACAGGCTCAATCAGCCCCAGCATTTT.

With regard to this clonotype: This could be a read error, since a much larger clone is one nucleotide away. The chain links TRBV4-3 to TRBJ2-1; D gene unclear. The end of the DNA is better explained by TRBJ2-7, so the J call may be wrong. The CDR3 extends over 15 amino acids. Germline V gene data show CDR1 as LGHNA and CDR2 as YSLEER. The CDR3 coding sequence is TGCGCCAGCAGCCAAGGTTCCCTAGAGGTCAATGAGCAGTACTTC. Translating it yields CASSQGSLEVNEQYF.

This clonotype was observed many times. This chain uses TRBV27 with TRBJ2-6; possibly TRBD1 for D (6 bases). The V end was cut by 6 bases, the J end by 2 bases, with 11 bases between. In germline, CDR1 is MNHEY, CDR2 SMNVEV (reference sequence). This CDR3 contains 15 residues. The DNA of the CDR3 is TGTGCCAGCAGCTTGAACAGGGCTGGGGCCAACGTCCTGACTTTC. It encodes CASSLNRAGANVLTF. Filled out from reference TRBV27 and TRBJ2-6, the complete variable domain reads EAQVTQNPRYLITVTGKKLTVTCSQNMNHEYMSWYRQDPGLGLRQIYYSMNVEVTDKGDVPEGYKVSRKEKRNFPLILESPSPNQTSLYFCASSLNRAGANVLTFGAGSRLTVL.

This chain connects TRBV5-1 to TRBJ2-5; perhaps TRBD1 as D (6 bases). Between the trimmed V and J ends, which lost 4 bases and 2 bases, there was a span of 12 bases. Per germline, CDR1 SGHRS and CDR2 YFSETQ. The CDR3 contains 14 residues. CDR3 sequence (DNA): TGCGCCAGCAGCGGGGGACACGGACAAGAGACCCAGTACTTC. This translates into CASSGGHGQETQYF.

This rearrangement joins TRBV4-3 to TRBJ2-5; a possible D gene is TRBD1 (6 bases). Between the trimmed V and J ends, which lost 1 base and 11 bases, there was a span of 20 bases. Germline-derived CDR1 and CDR2 are LGHNA and YSLEER. The CDR3 is 15 amino acids. The CDR3 reads CASSQGGPVGDEQYF. The CDR3 nucleotides read TGCGCCAGCAGCCAAGGGGGGCCGGTAGGGGATGAGCAGTACTTC.

At least ten counts were recorded for this clonotype. The genes are TRBV12-3 or TRBV12-4 and TRBJ2-1; 8 nucleotides align to TRBD2. This CDR3 has 14 amino acids. The V and J ends lost 3 bases and 7 bases, in that order; junction bases with no gene match: 5. This chain's CDR3 is CASSFLASGNEQFF. CDR3 nucleotides: TGTGCCAGCAGTTTCTTAGCTAGCGGGAATGAGCAGTTCTTC.

On this clonotype: A read error may account for a junction end that differs from germline. The DNA of the CDR3 is TGCAGTGCTCAGGACAGCCAAATCTCTGGGGCCGACGTCCTGACTTTC. Its translation: CSAQDSQISGADVLTF. This chain joins TRBV20-1 and TRBJ2-6; tentatively, D is TRBD1 (6 bases). Per the germline V gene, CDR1 is DFQATT and CDR2 is SNEGSKA (reference sequence). The CDR3 is 16 amino acids.